What follows are 12 T cell receptor beta chains derived from one specimen sequenced in a study of blood T cell repertoires in COVID-19. Only in-frame clones appear in the TCRdb table, and some are missing; sequencing was by immunoSEQ multiplex PCR. The data contain hundreds of thousands of clones, about 83% of them singletons. The specimen sequenced was PBMCs or T cells enriched from blood (not recorded which). The receptors here all came from a woman aged 45-59 years who had recovered from COVID-19.

The chain combines TRBV19 with TRBJ1-1; D call uncertain. The germline gives CDR1 LNHDA, CDR2 SQIVND (reference sequence). The CDR3 runs to 17 residues. Trimming removed 0 bases at V and 7 bases at J, with 21 bases between. The CDR3: CASSIDRFFKKKDEAFF. The DNA of the CDR3 is TGTGCCAGTAGTATAGACAGGTTTTTCAAAAAAAAGGATGAAGCTTTCTTT.

The V and J genes are TRBV3-1 (or the pseudogene TRBV3-2) and TRBJ2-3; D is unresolved. This CDR3 region has 16 residues. CDR1 LGHDT and CDR2 YNNKEL come from the germline V gene (reference sequence). Deletions cut 2 bases from V and 7 bases from J, with 19 bases between. CDR3 loop: CASSQLGFCVENTQYF. CDR3 sequence (DNA): TGTGCCAGCAGCCAATTGGGCTTCTGTGTTGAGAATACGCAGTATTTT.

The genes are TRBV5-1 and TRBJ2-7; 8 bases match TRBD2. CDR1 and CDR2 from the germline V gene are SGHRS and YFSETQ. The CDR3 length is 16 residues. J was trimmed by 1 base and V by 0 bases; bases with no gene match: 6. CDR3 residues: CASSLDPGTSSYEQYF. CDR3 nucleotides: TGCGCCAGCAGCTTGGATCCCGGGACTAGTTCCTACGAGCAGTACTTC. Based on the CDR3 plus reference TRBV5-1 and TRBJ2-7, the full variable domain is KAGVTQTPRYLIKTRGQQVTLSCSPISGHRSVSWYQQTPGQGLQFLFEYFSETQRNKGNFPGRFSGRQFSNSRSEMNVSTLELGDSALYLCASSLDPGTSSYEQYFGPGTRLTVT.

The chain recombines TRBV11-3 with TRBJ2-7; TRBD1 might be the D (6 bases). This CDR3 is built from 14 residues. Germline CDR1 reads SGHNT; CDR2 reads YENEEA. The V and J ends lost 5 bases and 6 bases respectively, with 17 bases between them. CDR3 nucleotides: TGTGCCAGCAGCCCGCAAACAGGGATCTCCGAGCAGTACTTC. It encodes CASSPQTGISEQYF. Variable domain in full (rest from reference TRBV11-3 and TRBJ2-7): EAGVVQSPRYKIIEKKQPVAFWCNPISGHNTLYWYLQNLGQGPELLIRYENEEAVDDSQLPKDRFSAERLKGVDSTLKIQPAELGDSAVYLCASSPQTGISEQYFGPGTRLTVT.

The chain combines TRBV6-5 with TRBJ2-6; TRBD1 matches at 9 bases. The J segment lost 2 bases and the V segment lost 7 bases, leaving 3 bases of the junction unmatched. Per the germline V gene, CDR1 is MNHEY and CDR2 is SVGAGI. There are 15 residues in the CDR3. CDR3 region: CASKRQGAGANVLTF. CDR3 sequence (DNA): TGTGCCAGCAAGCGACAGGGGGCTGGGGCCAACGTCCTGACTTTC.

The rearrangement links TRBV19 to TRBJ1-5, with a tentative D call TRBD1 (5 bases). The V and J ends lost 4 bases and 0 bases respectively, with 16 bases between them. CDR1 is LNHDA and CDR2 is SQIVND in the germline V gene (reference sequence). The CDR3 runs 17 residues. CDR3 bases: TGTGCCAGTAGTAGGGACTGGGAGATTCATAGCAATCAGCCCCAGCATTTT. Its protein is CASSRDWEIHSNQPQHF.

The rearrangement joins TRBV7-2 to TRBJ1-5; a weak D match, TRBD1 (5 bases). Deletions cut 5 bases from V and 1 base from J, with 15 bases between. CDR1 is SGHTA, CDR2 FQGNSA, per germline. The CDR3 is 16 residues long. The CDR3 region is CASSLGVRESNQPQHF. DNA of the CDR3: TGTGCCAGCAGCCTAGGGGTCAGGGAAAGCAATCAGCCCCAGCATTTT.

On this clone itself: This specimen includes other DNA sequences encoding the same CDR3. The chain combines TRBV5-5 with TRBJ1-2; a possible D gene is TRBD1 (6 bases). Germline assignment: CDR1 SGHKS and CDR2 YYEKEE (reference sequence). V lost 4 bases and J lost 7, with 17 bases in between. The CDR3 is made up of 14 amino acids. This chain's CDR3 is CASSPAGASGGYTF. The CDR3 coding sequence is TGTGCCAGCAGCCCCGCGGGGGCATCGGGTGGCTACACCTTC.

The rearrangement joins TRBV4-3 to TRBJ1-2, with D perhaps matching TRBD1 (5 bases). CDR1 is LGHNA, CDR2 YSLEER, per germline. The CDR3 length is 15 residues. V dropped 4 bases and J dropped 7 bases, with 19 bases sitting between them. The DNA for the CDR3 is TGCGCCAGCAGCCCTAACGAATTGGGGACTCGTGGCTACACCTTC. The encoded protein is CASSPNELGTRGYTF.

V and J are TRBV19 and TRBJ2-7; 8 bases line up with TRBD1. This CDR3 is built from 16 residues. The V segment lost 3 bases and the J segment 4 bases; nucleotides outside the gene matches: 11. Germline values: CDR1 LNHDA, CDR2 SQIVND (reference sequence). The CDR3, as DNA: TGTGCCAGTAGTATGAGGGGGCAGGGGGCGCGTTACGAGCAGTACTTC. It yields the protein CASSMRGQGARYEQYF.

This chain links TRBV5-4 with TRBJ2-4, with 14 positions matching TRBD2. The CDR3 runs to 15 residues. J gave up 6 bases and V 4 bases, and 3 bases lay outside the gene matches. Germline V gene sequence: CDR1 SGHNT, CDR2 YYREEE (reference sequence). The CDR3 region has the DNA TGTGCCAGCAGCCTCGGGACTAGCGGGGGAAACATTCAGTACTTC. Amino acids: CASSLGTSGGNIQYF.

The genes are TRBV28 and TRBJ1-1; maybe TRBD1 (5 bases). The CDR3 has 12 amino acids. V lost 6 bases to trimming and J lost 6 bases, with 11 bases between them. In germline, CDR1 is MDHEN, CDR2 SYDVKM. The CDR3 coding sequence is TGTGCCAGCAGGCGGGGCCTTCCTGAAGCTTTCTTT. Amino acid sequence: CASRRGLPEAFF. Looking up the rest from reference TRBV28 and TRBJ1-1 gives the full variable domain: DVKVTQSSRYLVKRTGEKVFLECVQDMDHENMFWYRQDPGLGLRLIYFSYDVKMKEKGDIPEGYSVSREKKERFSLILESASTNQTSMYLCASRRGLPEAFFGQGTRLTVV.